Presented here are 19 T cell receptor beta chains from one specimen sequenced in a study of molecular identifiers for immune sequencing clone quantification. TCRdb re-called the PCR reads through MiXCR, storing one row per CDR3 protein. The repertoire holds 63,000 or so distinct CDR3 sequences, with about a sixth as singletons. The specimen sequenced was naive CD8+ T cells from blood, with Jurkat cell RNA spiked in. Subset meaning: FACS-sorted CD8+CD4-CCR7+CD45RA+ naive T cells. The receptors stem from a human donor in good health. Some libraries in this study had Jurkat cell RNA spiked in.

Many counts were recorded for this clonotype. The chain recombines TRBV6-1 with TRBJ1-1, with D possibly TRBD1 on 6 matching bases. The CDR3 extends over 12 amino acids. CDR1 and CDR2 (germline): MNHNS, SASEGT. Trimming removed 11 bases from V and 11 bases from J, with 21 bases in between. As DNA, the CDR3 is TGTGCCGCCATACAGGGCGCCAAGGTCGCTTTCTTT. Translating gives CAAIQGAKVAFF.

This clonotype appeared many times. The chain uses TRBV3-1 and TRBJ2-5; D gene uncertain. The CDR3 covers 14 residues. V dropped 1 base and J dropped 0 bases, with 6 bases sitting between them. Germline CDR1 and CDR2: LGHDT and YNNKEL (reference sequence). The CDR3 region has the DNA TGTGCCAGCAGCCAAGGGGCCTACCAAGAGACCCAGTACTTC. This sequence encodes CASSQGAYQETQYF.

The chain uses TRBV12-3 or TRBV12-4 and TRBJ2-7; no reliable D call. V shed 6 bases and J shed 2 bases, with 11 bases lying between them. The length of the CDR3 is 13 residues. In DNA form, the CDR3 reads TGTGCCAGCAGACCCGACTCCACCTACGAGCAGTACTTC. It codes for CASRPDSTYEQYF.

This clonotype was seen repeatedly, ten times or more. This CDR3 reads CAWNRQGGDTQYF. CDR3 nucleotide sequence: TGTGCCTGGAATCGGCAGGGAGGAGATACGCAGTATTTT. The V and J genes are TRBV30 and TRBJ2-3; D possibly corresponds to TRBD2 (6 bases). This CDR3 spans 13 amino acids. The V end was cut by 4 bases, the J end by 5 bases, with 13 bases between. Germline V gene sequence: CDR1 GTSNPN, CDR2 SVGIG (reference sequence).

Only a few counts were recorded for this clonotype. V is TRBV7-9 and J is TRBJ1-2; the match to TRBD1 covers 12 bases. Germline assignment: CDR1 SEHNR and CDR2 FQNEAQ (reference sequence). V lost 6 bases and J lost 8; bases outside the gene matches: 7. The CDR3 totals 14 residues. The CDR3: CASRPGQGARGYTF. CDR3 nucleotide sequence: TGTGCCAGCAGGCCGGGACAGGGGGCACGGGGCTACACCTTC.

This clonotype was seen only a few times. The rearrangement uses TRBV28 and TRBJ1-2; D perhaps matches TRBD1 (5 bases). Germline loops: CDR1 MDHEN, CDR2 SYDVKM. The CDR3 contains 17 residues. The ends were cut back, 2 bases at V and 10 bases at J, with 26 bases in the middle. The CDR3 coding sequence is TGTGCCAGCAGTTTAAGGGGAATTGGAGCGGGGAAGTGGGCCTACACCTTC. It yields the protein CASSLRGIGAGKWAYTF.

This clonotype was seen many times. The V and J genes are TRBV29-1 and TRBJ2-7, with 13 bases identical to TRBD2. V lost 6 bases and J lost 5; bases outside the gene matches: 16. The CDR3 has 17 amino acids. CDR1 SQVTM and CDR2 ANQGSEA come from the germline V gene. The CDR3 DNA follows: TGCAGCGTGGACGGACTAGCGGGAGTAGGGGGGCTGGACGAGCAGTACTTC. Residues: CSVDGLAGVGGLDEQYF.

This clonotype was observed many times. The rearrangement uses TRBV27 and TRBJ1-1; 8 positions match TRBD1. CDR3 length: 14 residues. Germline V gene lookup returns CDR1 MNHEY and CDR2 SMNVEV (reference sequence). The V and J ends lost 7 bases and 5 bases, in that order; junction bases with no gene match: 9. CDR3 loop: CASTLGQGGTEAFF. The CDR3 DNA sequence: TGTGCCAGCACCCTCGGACAGGGAGGAACTGAAGCTTTCTTT.

The table lists this clonotype with a few counts. The chain uses TRBV5-3 and TRBJ1-6; no clear D gene. TRBV5-3 carries the ORF label, with uncertain function. V was shortened by 8 bases and J by 6 bases, with 9 bases between the two germline ends. The CDR3 spans 12 residues. The CDR3 DNA is TGTGCCAGCAGTGCCAGTAATTCACCCCTCCACTTT. This sequence encodes CASSASNSPLHF.

This chain uses TRBV19 with TRBJ1-2, with TRBD1 identical over 9 bases. With V trimmed by 5 bases and J by 5 bases, 6 bases remained unmatched. The germline V gene encodes CDR1 LNHDA and CDR2 SQIVND (reference sequence). The CDR3 extends over 14 amino acids. CDR3 residues: CASSSSGTGYGYTF. DNA of the CDR3: TGTGCCAGTAGTTCCTCCGGGACAGGGTATGGCTACACCTTC.

Notes on this clonotype: A much larger clone lies one base from this, so it may be a read error. The chain joins TRBV12-3 or TRBV12-4 to TRBJ2-5, with TRBD1 matching 8 bases. With 4 bases clipped from V and 4 bases from J, the junction kept 11 bases outside the gene matches. This CDR3 has 16 amino acids. This CDR3 reads CASSSDGRGRRETQYF. The CDR3 DNA reads as TGTGCCAGCAGTTCAGATGGCAGGGGGCGCCGAGAGACCCAGTACTTC.

A word on this clonotype: Being one base from a much bigger clone, this may be a read error. This CDR3 fails to terminate in the conserved phenylalanine or tryptophan, so it likely reflects a read error. J is TRBJ2-7 and V is TRBV12-3 or TRBV12-4; TRBD2 matches 9 bases. The trim removed 1 base at V and 5 bases at J, leaving 0 bases unmatched. The CDR3 is 13 amino acids. CDR3 coding DNA: TGTGCCAGCAGTTTAGGACTAGCGGACGAGCAGTACCTC. This sequence encodes CASSLGLADEQYL.

This clonotype was found a few times. J is TRBJ2-7 and V is TRBV13; D is uncertain. This CDR3 is 12 amino acids long. Between the trimmed V and J ends, which lost 2 bases and 7 bases, there was a span of 9 bases. Germline V gene lookup returns CDR1 PRHDT and CDR2 FYEKMQ (reference sequence). The CDR3 DNA is TGTGCCAGCAGCTTACCTCCCAGGGAGCAGTACTTC. Translation gives CASSLPPREQYF.

In its sample, this clonotype was seen many times. The rearrangement joins TRBV5-6 to TRBJ2-3, with TRBD2 identical over 10 bases. Germline CDR1 and CDR2: SGHDT and YYEEEE. This CDR3 is built from 17 residues. V lost 0 bases, J lost 5 bases, and 9 bases stayed unmatched. The DNA for the CDR3 is TGTGCCAGCAGCTTGGAGCAGGGGACTAGCGAGGAAGATACGCAGTATTTT. It yields the protein CASSLEQGTSEEDTQYF.

This clonotype was counted only a few times. This is likely a read error, given that the CDR3 carries no conserved phenylalanine or tryptophan at its end. The chain carries TRBV7-3 and TRBJ2-7; 8 bases align to TRBD2. Per germline, CDR1 SGHTA and CDR2 FQGTGA. The CDR3 spans 16 residues. Germline trimming cut 2 bases from V and 6 bases from J; bases unmatched to any gene: 12. CDR3 loop: CASSLGVGTRLSEQYS. The DNA of the CDR3 is TGTGCCAGCAGCTTAGGGGTTGGGACTAGACTCTCCGAGCAGTACTCC.

This clonotype appeared many times. This chain joins TRBV27 and TRBJ2-7; 9 bases match TRBD2. V was pared by 3 bases and J by 3 bases, with 6 bases of the junction left unmatched. CDR3 length: 15 amino acids. Germline V lookup: CDR1 MNHEY, CDR2 SMNVEV (reference sequence). DNA for the CDR3: TGTGCCAGCAGTTTTTTTGCGGGAGGGTACTACGAGCAGTACTTC. Its protein is CASSFFAGGYYEQYF.

This chain connects TRBV27 to TRBJ2-1; the match to TRBD2 covers 7 bases. The CDR3 totals 16 residues. Germline-derived CDR1 and CDR2 are MNHEY and SMNVEV (reference sequence). V dropped 1 base and J dropped 6; count of bases not matched to a gene: 9. This CDR3 is CASSLYFAGVSNEQFF. CDR3 DNA sequence: TGTGCCAGCAGTTTATATTTTGCGGGAGTTAGCAATGAGCAGTTCTTC.

Many counts were recorded for this clonotype. The rearrangement joins TRBV28 to TRBJ1-1, with 10 bases matching TRBD1. With 5 bases clipped from V and 6 bases from J, the junction kept 6 bases outside the gene matches. CDR3 length: 14 amino acids. Per the germline V gene, CDR1 is MDHEN and CDR2 is SYDVKM. The CDR3 sequence is CASSTGQGLPEAFF. In nucleotides, the CDR3 is TGTGCCAGCAGTACGGGACAGGGGTTGCCTGAAGCTTTCTTT. The entire variable domain, with the rest obtained from reference TRBV28 and TRBJ1-1, is as follows: DVKVTQSSRYLVKRTGEKVFLECVQDMDHENMFWYRQDPGLGLRLIYFSYDVKMKEKGDIPEGYSVSREKKERFSLILESASTNQTSMYLCASSTGQGLPEAFFGQGTRLTVV.

This clonotype was observed at least ten times. The chain is built from TRBV6-1 and TRBJ2-5; tentatively, D is TRBD2 (5 bases). V was shortened by 2 bases and J by 1 base, with 11 bases between the two germline ends. Germline V CDR1 and CDR2: MNHNS, SASEGT. The CDR3 sequence is 15 residues long. Here the CDR3 DNA reads TGTGCCAGCAGTGAACGGGAAAGGGTCCAAGAGACCCAGTACTTC. It yields the protein CASSERERVQETQYF.